Below are 2 T cell receptor beta chains sequenced from a single sample in a study of blood T cell repertoires in COVID-19. Assay used: immunoSEQ multiplex PCR; TCRdb lists only in-frame clones, some missing. The repertoire includes around 280,000 clones, about 88% of them detected once, and over 1% sits in the top ten. Material: peripheral blood. Receptors were obtained from a man aged 65-85 years with acute or convalescent COVID-19.

The chain joins TRBV27 to TRBJ2-2; 7 nucleotides line up with TRBD1. The germline V gene has CDR1 MNHEY and CDR2 SMNVEV (reference sequence). V gave up 5 bases and J gave up 2 bases; unmatched junction bases: 8. This CDR3 region has 16 residues. CDR3 sequence (DNA): TGTGCCAGCAGTAAACACAGGGGTTCCAACACCGGGGAGCTGTTTTTT. As protein: CASSKHRGSNTGELFF.

This chain uses TRBV19 with TRBJ2-3, with D tentatively TRBD2 (5 bases). The CDR3 consists of 14 residues. Germline values: CDR1 LNHDA, CDR2 SQIVND (reference sequence). Trimming took off 3 bases at V and 5 bases at J, with 12 bases between the two ends. The CDR3 coding sequence is TGTGCCAGTAGTATGGGGAGTGGGGAAGATACGCAGTATTTT. Encoded protein: CASSMGSGEDTQYF.